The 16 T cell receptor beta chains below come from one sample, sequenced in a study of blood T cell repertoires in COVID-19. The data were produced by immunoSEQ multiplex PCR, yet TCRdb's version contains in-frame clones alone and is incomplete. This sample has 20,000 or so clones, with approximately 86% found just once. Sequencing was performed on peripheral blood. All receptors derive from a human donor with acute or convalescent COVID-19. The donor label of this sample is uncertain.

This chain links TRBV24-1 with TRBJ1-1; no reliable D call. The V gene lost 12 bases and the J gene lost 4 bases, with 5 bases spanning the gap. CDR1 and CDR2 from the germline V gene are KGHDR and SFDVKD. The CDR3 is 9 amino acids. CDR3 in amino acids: CAHSTEAFF. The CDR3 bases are TGTGCCCACAGCACTGAAGCTTTCTTT.

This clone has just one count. CDR3 DNA: TGTGCCAGCAGCGTGGGTCAGGGGGCCTACGAGCAGTACTTC. The encoded protein is CASSVGQGAYEQYF. V gene TRBV5-5 combines with J gene TRBJ2-7; 7 bases align to TRBD1. Germline CDR1 and CDR2: SGHKS and YYEKEE (reference sequence). V lost 4 bases, J lost 2 bases, and 6 bases stayed unmatched. The CDR3 is 14 residues long.

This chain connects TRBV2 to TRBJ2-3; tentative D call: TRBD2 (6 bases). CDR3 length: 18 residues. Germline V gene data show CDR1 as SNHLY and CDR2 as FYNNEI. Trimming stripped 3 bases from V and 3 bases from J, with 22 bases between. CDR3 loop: CASSDDFVGGTGTDTQYF. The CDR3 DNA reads TGTGCCAGCAGTGATGATTTTGTGGGGGGAACCGGAACAGATACGCAGTATTTT.

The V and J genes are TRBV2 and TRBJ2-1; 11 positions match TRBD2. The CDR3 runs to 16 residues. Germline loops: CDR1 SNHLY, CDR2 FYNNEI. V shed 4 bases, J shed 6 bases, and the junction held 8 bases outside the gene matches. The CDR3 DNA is TGTGCCAGCAGTGGGAATCTAGCGGGAGGAGGCAATGAGCAGTTCTTC. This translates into CASSGNLAGGGNEQFF.

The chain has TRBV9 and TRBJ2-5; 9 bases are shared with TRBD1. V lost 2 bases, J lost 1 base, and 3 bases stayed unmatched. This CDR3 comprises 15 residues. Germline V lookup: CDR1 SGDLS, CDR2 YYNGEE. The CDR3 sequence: CASSVGTGPQETQYF. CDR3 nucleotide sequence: TGTGCCAGCAGCGTTGGGACAGGGCCCCAAGAGACCCAGTACTTC.

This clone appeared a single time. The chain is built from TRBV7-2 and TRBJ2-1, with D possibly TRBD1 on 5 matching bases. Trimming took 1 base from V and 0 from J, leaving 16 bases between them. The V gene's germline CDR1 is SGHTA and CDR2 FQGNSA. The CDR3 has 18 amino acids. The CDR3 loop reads CASSLGLGPGRSYNEQFF. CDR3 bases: TGTGCCAGCAGCTTAGGCCTAGGTCCAGGGCGCTCCTACAATGAGCAGTTCTTC.

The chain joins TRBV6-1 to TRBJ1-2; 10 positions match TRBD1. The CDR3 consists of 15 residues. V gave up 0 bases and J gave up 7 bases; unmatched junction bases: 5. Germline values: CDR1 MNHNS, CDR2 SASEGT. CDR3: CASSEAVTGGAGYTF. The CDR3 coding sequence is TGTGCCAGCAGTGAAGCGGTGACAGGGGGCGCTGGCTACACCTTC.

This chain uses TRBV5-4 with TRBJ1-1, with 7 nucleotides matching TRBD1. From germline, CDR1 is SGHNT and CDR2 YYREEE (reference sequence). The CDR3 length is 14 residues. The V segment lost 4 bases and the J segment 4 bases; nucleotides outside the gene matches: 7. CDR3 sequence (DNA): TGTGCCAGCAGCCTGAACAGGGGAGGCACTGAAGCTTTCTTT. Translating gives CASSLNRGGTEAFF.

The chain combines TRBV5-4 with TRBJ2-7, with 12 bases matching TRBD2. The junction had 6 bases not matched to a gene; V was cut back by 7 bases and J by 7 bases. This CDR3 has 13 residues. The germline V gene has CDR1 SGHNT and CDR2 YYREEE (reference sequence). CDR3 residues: CASGGLAGGEQYF. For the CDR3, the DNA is TGTGCCAGCGGGGGACTAGCGGGCGGAGAGCAGTACTTC.

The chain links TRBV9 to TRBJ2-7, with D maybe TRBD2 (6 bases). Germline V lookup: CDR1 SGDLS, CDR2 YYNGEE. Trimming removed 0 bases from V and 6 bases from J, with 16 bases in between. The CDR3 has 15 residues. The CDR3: CASSVGLGGLSEQYF. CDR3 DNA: TGTGCCAGCAGCGTAGGATTGGGGGGACTTTCCGAGCAGTACTTC. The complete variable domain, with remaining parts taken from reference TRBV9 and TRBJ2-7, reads DSGVTQTPKHLITATGQRVTLRCSPRSGDLSVYWYQQSLDQGLQFLIQYYNGEERAKGNILERFSAQQFPDLHSELNLSSLELGDSALYFCASSVGLGGLSEQYFGPGTRLTVT.

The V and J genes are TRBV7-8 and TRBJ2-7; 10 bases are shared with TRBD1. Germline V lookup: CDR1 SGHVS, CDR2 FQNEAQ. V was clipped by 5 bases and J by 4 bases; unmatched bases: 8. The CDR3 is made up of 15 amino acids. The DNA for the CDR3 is TGTGCCAGCAGCAGCCCGGGACAGGGGCGTTACGAGCAGTACTTC. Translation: CASSSPGQGRYEQYF. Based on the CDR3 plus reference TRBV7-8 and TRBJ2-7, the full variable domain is GAGVSQSPRYKVAKRGQDVALRCDPISGHVSLFWYQQALGQGPEFLTYFQNEAQLDKSGLPSDRFFAERPEGSVSTLKIQRTQQEDSAVYLCASSSPGQGRYEQYFGPGTRLTVT.

In DNA, the CDR3 is TGTGCCATCAGTGAGTCGACTAGCGGCGGGGAGACGTACACAGATACGCAGTATTTT. Translated: CAISESTSGGETYTDTQYF. The chain recombines TRBV10-3 with TRBJ2-3; 9 bases agree with TRBD2. This CDR3 is 19 amino acids long. Germline V gene sequence: CDR1 ENHRY, CDR2 SYGVKD. V trimming: 0 bases; J trimming: 2 bases; junction bases outside the gene matches: 12.

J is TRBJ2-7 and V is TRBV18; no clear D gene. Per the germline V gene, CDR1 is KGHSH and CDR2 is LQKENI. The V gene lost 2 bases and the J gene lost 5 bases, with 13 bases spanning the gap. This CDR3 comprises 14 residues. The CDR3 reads CASSPMTNTNEQYF. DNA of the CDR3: TGTGCCAGCTCACCAATGACAAATACAAACGAGCAGTACTTC.

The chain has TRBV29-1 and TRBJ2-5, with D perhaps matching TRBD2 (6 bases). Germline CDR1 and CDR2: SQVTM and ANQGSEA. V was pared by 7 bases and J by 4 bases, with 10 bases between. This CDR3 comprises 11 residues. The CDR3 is CSGNSGETQYF. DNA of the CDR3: TGCAGCGGGAATAGCGGAGAGACCCAGTACTTC.

CDR3 sequence (DNA): TGTGCCAGCAGCCCCCTAGACAGGAGGATCCGGGTAGAGACCCAGTACTTC. Protein sequence: CASSPLDRRIRVETQYF. The genes are TRBV5-5 and TRBJ2-5; a possible D gene is TRBD1 (6 bases). The CDR3 runs to 17 residues. Germline V gene sequence: CDR1 SGHKS, CDR2 YYEKEE (reference sequence). V lost 4 bases to trimming and J lost 4 bases, with 23 bases between them.

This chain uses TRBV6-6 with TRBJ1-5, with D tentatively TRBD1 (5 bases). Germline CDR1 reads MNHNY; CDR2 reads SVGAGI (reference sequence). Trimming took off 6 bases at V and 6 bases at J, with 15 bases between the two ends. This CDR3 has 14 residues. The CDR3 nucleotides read TGTGCCAGCAGGGGGAGGGGCATCGGTCAGCCCCAGCATTTT. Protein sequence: CASRGRGIGQPQHF.